Listed here are 11 T cell receptor beta chains from one sample, sequenced in a study of T cell responses to AZD1222 COVID-19 vaccine. Only in-frame clones appear in the TCRdb table, and some are missing; sequencing was by immunoSEQ multiplex PCR. Of more than 15,000 clones in the sample, roughly 83% were seen once. The sequenced sample was peripheral blood, obtained 28 days after the second AZD1222 dose. The receptors stem from an adult who received the AZD1222 COVID-19 vaccine.

The chain links TRBV6-5 to TRBJ1-6; D might be TRBD1 (5 bases). Between the trimmed V and J ends, which lost 6 bases and 7 bases, there was a span of 19 bases. The CDR3 has 16 residues. Germline values: CDR1 MNHEY, CDR2 SVGAGI. The CDR3 DNA sequence: TGTGCCAGCAGCTACGGGCAGGGCGAAGGGAATTCACCCCTCCACTTT. It yields the protein CASSYGQGEGNSPLHF.

This clone was observed a few times. J is TRBJ2-7 and V is TRBV18; 7 bases are a match to TRBD1. Unmatched junction bases numbered 5, after V lost 6 bases and J lost 0 bases. The CDR3 sequence is 14 residues long. The germline CDR1 and CDR2 sequences are KGHSH and LQKENI. CDR3 in DNA: TGTGCCAGCTCTCCGACAGGGACCTCCTACGAGCAGTACTTC. Its translation is CASSPTGTSYEQYF. The whole variable domain, remainder taken from reference TRBV18 and TRBJ2-7, is NAGVMQNPRHLVRRRGQEARLRCSPMKGHSHVYWYRQLPEEGLKFMVYLQKENIIDESGMPKERFSAEFPKEGPSILRIQQVVRGDSAAYFCASSPTGTSYEQYFGPGTRLTVT.

The chain combines TRBV5-1 with TRBJ1-1, with TRBD1 matching 11 bases. This CDR3 is 16 amino acids long. Per the germline V gene, CDR1 is SGHRS and CDR2 is YFSETQ. J lost 1 base, V lost 4 bases, and 6 bases had no gene match. CDR3 protein: CASSHRTGGTNTEAFF. DNA of the CDR3: TGCGCCAGCAGCCACCGGACAGGGGGCACGAACACTGAAGCTTTCTTT.

CDR3 sequence reads: CASSLPWSGATDTQYF. CDR3 DNA sequence: TGTGCCAGCAGTTTACCGTGGAGCGGGGCCACAGATACGCAGTATTTT. The chain joins TRBV28 to TRBJ2-3; 7 bases map to TRBD2. Germline CDR1 MDHEN, CDR2 SYDVKM. The CDR3 covers 16 residues. V gave up 2 bases and J gave up 2 bases; unmatched junction bases: 7.

The rearrangement joins TRBV20-1 to TRBJ1-1; D perhaps matches TRBD1 (5 bases). Deletions cut 6 bases from V and 11 bases from J, with 16 bases between. There are 11 residues in the CDR3. Germline CDR1 reads DFQATT; CDR2 reads SNEGSKA (reference sequence). The CDR3 region has the DNA TGCAGTGCACCGACCCACCGGGACGCTTTCTTT. Translated: CSAPTHRDAFF.

The V and J genes are TRBV7-7 and TRBJ2-5; possibly TRBD2 for D (6 bases). Germline V gene sequence: CDR1 SSHAT, CDR2 FNYEAQ (reference sequence). Trimming took 0 bases from V and 8 from J, leaving 19 bases between them. This CDR3 is built from 16 residues. The DNA of the CDR3 is TGTGCCAGCAGCTTAGCGGTGGGGGAAGCGGGTCAAACCCAGTACTTC. It encodes CASSLAVGEAGQTQYF.

The chain has TRBV6-5 and TRBJ2-7, with D perhaps being TRBD1 or TRBD2 (5 bases each). This CDR3 region has 14 residues. Trimming removed 5 bases at V and 4 bases at J, with 15 bases between. Germline CDR1 MNHEY, CDR2 SVGAGI. CDR3: CASSLYVGEYEQYF. CDR3 nucleotides: TGTGCCAGCAGTCTTTACGTGGGGGAGTACGAGCAGTACTTC.

The chain joins TRBV6-1 to TRBJ2-1; D is unclear. The V end was cut by 3 bases, the J end by 5 bases, with 2 bases between. Germline V gene sequence: CDR1 MNHNS, CDR2 SASEGT. This CDR3 comprises 11 residues. In DNA, the CDR3 is TGTGCCAGCAGTGAGGACAATGAGCAGTTCTTC. Translated, it gives CASSEDNEQFF.

The chain has TRBV19 and TRBJ1-5; TRBD1 matches 7 bases. The CDR3 runs to 15 residues. Losses at the gene ends were 4 bases for V and 6 bases for J; bases not matched to a gene: 9. CDR1 LNHDA and CDR2 SQIVND come from the germline V gene (reference sequence). Written as DNA, the CDR3 is TGTGCCAGTAGTAGGTCGGGAGGGGGCGGTCAGCCCCAGCATTTT. This encodes CASSRSGGGGQPQHF.

The chain links TRBV3-1 (or the pseudogene TRBV3-2) to TRBJ1-4; possibly TRBD1 for D (6 bases). The V gene's germline CDR1 is LGHDT and CDR2 YNNKEL (reference sequence). Trimming left V 0 bases short and J 4 bases short, with 21 bases between. The CDR3 totals 19 residues. This chain's CDR3 is CASSQEVHGWGAVNEKLFF. The DNA for the CDR3 is TGTGCCAGCAGCCAAGAAGTCCACGGGTGGGGGGCCGTTAATGAAAAACTGTTTTTT.

V gene TRBV7-3 combines with J gene TRBJ2-3; D is perhaps TRBD2 (5 bases). Germline CDR1 is SGHTA and CDR2 is FQGTGA. This CDR3 is built from 16 residues. V was cut by 5 bases and J by 0 bases, with 15 bases left in between. CDR3 in amino acids: CASSAAGGLSTDTQYF. The CDR3 coding sequence is TGTGCCAGCAGCGCCGCGGGCGGACTTAGCACAGATACGCAGTATTTT.